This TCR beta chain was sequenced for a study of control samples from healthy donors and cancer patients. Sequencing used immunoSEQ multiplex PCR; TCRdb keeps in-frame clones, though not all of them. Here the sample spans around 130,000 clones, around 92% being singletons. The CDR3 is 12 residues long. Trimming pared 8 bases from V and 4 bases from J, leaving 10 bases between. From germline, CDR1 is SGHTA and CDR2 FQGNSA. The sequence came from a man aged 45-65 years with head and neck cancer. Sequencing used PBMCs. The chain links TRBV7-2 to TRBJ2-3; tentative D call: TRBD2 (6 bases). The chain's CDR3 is CASGRFADTQYF. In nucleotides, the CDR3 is TGTGCCAGCGGGAGGTTTGCAGATACGCAGTATTTT. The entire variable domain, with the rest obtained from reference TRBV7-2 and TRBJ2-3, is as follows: GAGVSQSPSNKVTEKGKDVELRCDPISGHTALYWYRQSLGQGLEFLIYFQGNSAPDKSGLPSDRFSAERTGGSVSTLTIQRTQQEDSAVYLCASGRFADTQYFGPGTRLTVL.